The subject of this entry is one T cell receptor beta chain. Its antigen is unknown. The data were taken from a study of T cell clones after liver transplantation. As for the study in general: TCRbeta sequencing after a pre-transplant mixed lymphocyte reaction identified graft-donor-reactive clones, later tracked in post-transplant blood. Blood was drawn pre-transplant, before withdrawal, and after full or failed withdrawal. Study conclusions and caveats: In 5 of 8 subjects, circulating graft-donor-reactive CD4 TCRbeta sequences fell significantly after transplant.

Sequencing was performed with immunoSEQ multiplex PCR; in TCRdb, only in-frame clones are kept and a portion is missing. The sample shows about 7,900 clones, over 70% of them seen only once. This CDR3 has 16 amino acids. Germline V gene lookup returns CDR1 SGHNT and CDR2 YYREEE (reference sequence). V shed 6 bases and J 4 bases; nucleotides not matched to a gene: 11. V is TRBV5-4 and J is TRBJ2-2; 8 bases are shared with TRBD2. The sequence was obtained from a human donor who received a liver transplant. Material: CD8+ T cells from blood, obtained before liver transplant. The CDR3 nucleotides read TGTGCCAGCACAAATCCGGGGGGGCAGGGCACCGGGGAGCTGTTTTTT. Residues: CASTNPGGQGTGELFF.